Shown below are 2 T cell receptor beta chains from a single sample sequenced in a study of vaccination and CD4 T cells after COVID-19. CD4+ T cells that had been cultured provided DNA sequenced with the Oncomine TCR Beta short-read assay. Each CDR3 protein is one row after TCRdb ran MiXCR on the PCR reads. Found here are around 25,000 distinct CDR3 sequences, under 65% of them singletons; the top ten hold about 14%. These receptors have no identified antigens. The treatment: approximately 10-day PBMC culture with coronavirus spike peptide pools or control peptides (ViraFEST assay). Sequencing used CD4+ T cells from blood, cultured in vitro, obtained after SARS-CoV-2 vaccination. Every receptor here comes from a human donor who received a COVID-19 vaccine.

This clonotype turned up a few times. V and J are TRBV6-1 and TRBJ2-7, with D hard to call. CDR1 MNHNS and CDR2 SASEGT come from the germline V gene. This CDR3 has 13 amino acids. Trimming removed 2 bases from V and 5 bases from J, with 10 bases in between. CDR3 in DNA: TGTGCCAGCAGTGAAAGGGCTCGTAACGAGCAGTACTTC. As protein: CASSERARNEQYF.

The chain combines TRBV12-3 or TRBV12-4 with TRBJ1-1, with 8 bases aligning to TRBD1. V dropped 7 bases and J dropped 0; count of bases not matched to a gene: 4. The CDR3 runs to 14 residues. The CDR3 loop is CASTEDRVNTEAFF. For the CDR3, the DNA is TGTGCCAGCACAGAGGACAGGGTGAACACTGAAGCTTTCTTT.